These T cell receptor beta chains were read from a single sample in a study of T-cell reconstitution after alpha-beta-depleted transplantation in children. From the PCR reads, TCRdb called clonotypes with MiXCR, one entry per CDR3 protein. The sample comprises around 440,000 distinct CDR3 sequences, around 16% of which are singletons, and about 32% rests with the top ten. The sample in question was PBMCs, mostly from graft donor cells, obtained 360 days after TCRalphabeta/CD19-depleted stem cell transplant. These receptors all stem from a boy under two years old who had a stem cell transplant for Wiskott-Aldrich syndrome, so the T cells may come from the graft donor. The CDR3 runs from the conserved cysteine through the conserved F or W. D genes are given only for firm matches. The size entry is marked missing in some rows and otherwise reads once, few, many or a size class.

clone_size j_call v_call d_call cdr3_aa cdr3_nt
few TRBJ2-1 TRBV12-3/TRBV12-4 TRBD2 CASSLAGGPHNEQFF TGTGCCAGCAGTTTAGCGGGAGGGCCGCACAATGAGCAGTTCTTC
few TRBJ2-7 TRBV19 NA CASIYGTVPGEQYF TGTGCCAGTATCTATGGGACGGTGCCTGGCGAGCAGTACTTC
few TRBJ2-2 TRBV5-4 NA CASSLWQPSTGELFF TGTGCCAGCAGCTTGTGGCAGCCCTCCACCGGGGAGCTGTTTTTT
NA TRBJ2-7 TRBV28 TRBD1 CASSTDRGGEQYF TGTGCCAGCAGCACTGACAGGGGAGGCGAGCAGTACTTC
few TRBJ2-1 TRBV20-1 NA CSARANEQFF TGCAGTGCTAGAGCAAATGAGCAGTTCTTC
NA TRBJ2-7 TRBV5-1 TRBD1 CASSLFPDRGYEQYF TGCGCCAGCAGCTTGTTCCCGGACAGGGGTTACGAGCAGTACTTC
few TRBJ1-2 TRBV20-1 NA CSARVAGVPLLYGYTF TGCAGTGCTAGAGTCGCAGGGGTCCCACTCTTATATGGCTACACCTTC
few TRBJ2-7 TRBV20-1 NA CSARDRNGGREQYF TGCAGTGCTAGAGATCGAAACGGGGGGCGCGAGCAGTACTTC
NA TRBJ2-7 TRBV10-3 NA CAIREGRGAPYEQYF TGTGCCATCAGAGAGGGCAGGGGAGCCCCCTACGAGCAGTACTTC
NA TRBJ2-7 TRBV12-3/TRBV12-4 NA CASSWVGKDHEQYF TGTGCCAGCAGTTGGGTCGGGAAGGACCACGAGCAGTACTTC
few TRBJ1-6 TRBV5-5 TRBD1 CASSPDRPKYNSPLHF TGTGCCAGCAGCCCGGACAGGCCCAAGTACAATTCACCCCTCCACTTT
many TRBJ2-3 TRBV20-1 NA CSAETGTNTDTQYF TGCAGTGCTGAAACAGGGACAAACACAGATACGCAGTATTTT
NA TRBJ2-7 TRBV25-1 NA CASTLDAPYEQYF TGTGCCAGCACCCTCGACGCTCCCTACGAGCAGTACTTC
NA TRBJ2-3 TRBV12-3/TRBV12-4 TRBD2 CASSLRGGQYF TGTGCCAGCAGTTTGCGGGGGGGGCAGTATTTT
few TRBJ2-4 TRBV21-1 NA CASSKVNIQYF TGTGCCAGCAGCAAAGTTAACATTCAGTACTTC
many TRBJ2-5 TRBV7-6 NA CASSYSATQYF TGTGCCAGCAGTTATTCCGCGACCCAGTACTTC
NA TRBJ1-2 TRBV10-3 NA CAIRPGTEWGYGYTF TGTGCCATCAGGCCCGGTACCGAATGGGGCTATGGCTACACCTTC
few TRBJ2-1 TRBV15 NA CATSSLPRGARNNEQFF TGTGCCACCAGCAGCCTCCCCCGGGGGGCCAGGAACAATGAGCAGTTCTTC
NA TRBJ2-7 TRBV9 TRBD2 CASSAGTSGSHEQYF TGTGCCAGCAGCGCTGGGACTAGCGGGAGCCACGAGCAGTACTTC
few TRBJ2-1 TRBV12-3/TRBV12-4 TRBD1 CASSSGQGPAEQFF TGTGCCAGCAGTTCGGGACAGGGGCCAGCTGAGCAGTTCTTC
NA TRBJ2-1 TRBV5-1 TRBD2 CASSFLTSGIYNEQFF TGCGCCAGCAGCTTTCTGACTAGCGGTATCTACAATGAGCAGTTCTTC
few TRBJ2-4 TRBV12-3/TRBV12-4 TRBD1 CASSRPGTVKNIQYF TGTGCCAGCAGCCGGCCGGGGACAGTCAAAAACATTCAGTACTTC
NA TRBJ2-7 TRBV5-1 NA CASSFDSSYEQYF TGCGCCAGCAGCTTTGACAGCTCCTACGAGCAGTACTTC
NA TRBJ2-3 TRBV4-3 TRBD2 CASSQERSGSGQYF TGCGCCAGCAGCCAAGAAAGGAGCGGGAGCGGCCAGTATTTT
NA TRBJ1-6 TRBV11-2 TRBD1 CASRPARDRHSPLHF TGTGCCAGCAGGCCGGCCCGGGACAGGCATTCACCCCTCCACTTT
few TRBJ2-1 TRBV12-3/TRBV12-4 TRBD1 CASSKRDRYNEQFF TGTGCCAGCAGCAAAAGGGACAGATACAATGAGCAGTTCTTC
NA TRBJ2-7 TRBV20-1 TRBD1 CSAGQGTYEQYF TGCAGTGCTGGACAGGGGACGTACGAGCAGTACTTC
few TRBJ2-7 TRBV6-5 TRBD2 CASSYTLTSWGYEQYF TGTGCCAGCAGTTACACGTTGACTAGCTGGGGCTACGAGCAGTACTTC
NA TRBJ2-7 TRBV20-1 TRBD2 CSARASGAWDEQYF TGCAGTGCTAGAGCTAGCGGGGCCTGGGACGAGCAGTACTTC
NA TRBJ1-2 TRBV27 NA CASSSRGRYYGYTF TGTGCCAGCAGCTCAAGGGGTCGGTACTATGGCTACACCTTC
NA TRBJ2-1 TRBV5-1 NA CASSFPVSRGFSSYNEQFF TGCGCCAGCAGCTTTCCGGTTTCAAGGGGCTTTAGCTCCTACAATGAGCAGTTCTTC
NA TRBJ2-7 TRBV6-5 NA CASSYYPATYGLPYEQYF TGTGCCAGCAGTTACTACCCAGCGACTTACGGGCTTCCCTACGAGCAGTACTTC
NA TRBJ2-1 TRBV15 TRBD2 CATSRDPLALSYNEQFF TGTGCCACCAGCAGAGACCCACTAGCGCTCTCCTACAATGAGCAGTTCTTC
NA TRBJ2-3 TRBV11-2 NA CASSPLGGPTTDTQYF TGTGCCAGCAGCCCTCTAGGGGGGCCAACCACAGATACGCAGTATTTT
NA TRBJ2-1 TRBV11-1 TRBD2 CASSPPGLAGSWGSYNEQFF TGTGCCAGCAGCCCACCGGGACTAGCGGGAAGTTGGGGCTCCTACAATGAGCAGTTCTTC
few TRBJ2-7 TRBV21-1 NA CASSKKPLGAPLAYEQYF TGTGCCAGCAGCAAAAAACCCCTAGGAGCTCCACTTGCCTACGAGCAGTACTTC
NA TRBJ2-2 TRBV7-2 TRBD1 CASSLVGTDTGELFF TGTGCCAGCAGCTTAGTAGGGACAGACACCGGGGAGCTGTTTTTT
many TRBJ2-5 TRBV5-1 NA CASSHRGQKETQYF TGCGCCAGCAGCCACCGAGGACAGAAAGAGACCCAGTACTTC
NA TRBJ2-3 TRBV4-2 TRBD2 CASSQGPSGEGINTDTQYF TGTGCCAGCAGCCAGGGCCCTAGCGGAGAAGGGATTAACACAGATACGCAGTATTTT
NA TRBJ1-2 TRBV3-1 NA CASSRGYGYTF TGTGCCAGCAGCCGGGGCTATGGCTACACCTTC
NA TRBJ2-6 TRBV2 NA CASKRESGANVLTF TGTGCCAGCAAGAGGGAGTCTGGGGCCAACGTCCTGACTTTC
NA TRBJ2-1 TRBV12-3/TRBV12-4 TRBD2 CASTQEGSGPGEQFF TGTGCCAGCACCCAAGAGGGTAGCGGGCCCGGAGAGCAGTTCTTC
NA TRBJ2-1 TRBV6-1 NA CASSSDVSSYNEQFF TGTGCCAGCAGCTCCGACGTGAGCTCCTACAATGAGCAGTTCTTC
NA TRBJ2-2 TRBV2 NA CASSDVRSGELFF TGTGCCAGCAGTGATGTCAGGTCCGGGGAGCTGTTTTTT
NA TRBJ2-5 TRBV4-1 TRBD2 CASSQLLAGGGETQYF TGCGCCAGCAGCCAATTGCTAGCGGGAGGTGGGGAGACCCAGTACTTC
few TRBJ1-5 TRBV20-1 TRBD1 CSASIGTGGQPQHF TGCAGTGCTAGTATTGGGACAGGTGGTCAGCCCCAGCATTTT
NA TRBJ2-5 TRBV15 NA CATSNRGGKTQYF TGTGCCACCAGCAACAGGGGAGGAAAGACCCAGTACTTC
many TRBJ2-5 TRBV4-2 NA CASSQAMGEETQYF TGTGCCAGCAGCCAAGCAATGGGGGAAGAGACCCAGTACTTC
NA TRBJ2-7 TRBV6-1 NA CASPHQGWGLPLYEQYF TGTGCCAGTCCCCATCAGGGCTGGGGATTACCCTTGTACGAGCAGTACTTC
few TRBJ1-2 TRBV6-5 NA CASSLWGTTYGYTF TGTGCCAGCAGCCTTTGGGGGACAACGTATGGCTACACCTTC
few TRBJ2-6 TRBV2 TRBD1 CASSPTGGSGANVLTF TGTGCCAGCAGTCCCACAGGGGGCTCTGGGGCCAACGTCCTGACTTTC
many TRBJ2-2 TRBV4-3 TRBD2 CASSGHVGLAGELFF TGCGCCAGCAGCGGTCATGTCGGACTAGCCGGGGAGCTGTTTTTT
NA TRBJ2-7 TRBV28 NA CASSHHPQYEQYF TGTGCCAGCAGTCACCACCCCCAATACGAGCAGTACTTC
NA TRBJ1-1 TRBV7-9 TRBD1 CASSRHRGMNTEAFF TGTGCCAGCAGCAGACACAGGGGGATGAACACTGAAGCTTTCTTT
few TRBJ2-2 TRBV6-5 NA CASSYVLIAGRFTGELFF TGTGCCAGCAGTTACGTTCTAATCGCGGGAAGATTCACCGGGGAGCTGTTTTTT
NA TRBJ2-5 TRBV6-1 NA CASSLRAGGPRETQYF TGTGCCAGCAGTCTCAGGGCCGGGGGGCCAAGAGAGACCCAGTACTTC
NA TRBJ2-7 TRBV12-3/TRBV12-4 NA CASSPPPGRFAYEQYF TGTGCCAGCAGTCCCCCTCCAGGGAGGTTCGCCTACGAGCAGTACTTC